This TCR beta chain came from a study of vaccination effects on CD4 cells after COVID-19. The CDR3 is 11 amino acids. Trimming left V 3 bases short and J 12 bases short, with 11 bases between. The germline V gene encodes CDR1 SEHNR and CDR2 FQNEAQ (reference sequence). Overall study findings and caveats: Marked clonal contraction was seen in infection- and vaccine-induced clones late after vaccination.

Here immunoSEQ multiplex PCR was the method, and the copy in TCRdb shows in-frame clones only, minus some. The sample carries roughly 70,000 clones, 70% to 85% recorded once. Before sequencing took place, the ViraFEST assay used viral peptide pools to expand antigen-specific CD4+ T cells. CD4+ T cells were isolated after around 10 days of culture. All study participants received two doses of BNT162b2 or mRNA-1273 vaccine. Absence of prior SARS-CoV-2 infection characterized the vaccine recipients, who showed negative nucleocapsid antibodies. Researchers reported culturing over 1.5 million PBMC in each well, adding approximately 10 IU/ml IL-2 and around 9.1 ug/ml peptides. At days 3 and 7, half of the medium was exchanged for IL-2 medium. With regard to this clone: Its specificity is not known.

This clonotype was obtained from a human donor who received a COVID-19 vaccine. Sequencing used CD4+ T cells from PBMCs cultured with HCoV-229E spike peptides, obtained after COVID-19 vaccination. V and J are TRBV7-9 and TRBJ1-1; D is ambiguous. The CDR3 coding sequence is TGTGCCAGCAGCTTGGCCACCACAACTTTCTTT. This gives the protein CASSLATTTFF. Drawing the rest from reference TRBV7-9 and TRBJ1-1, the complete variable domain is DTGVSQNPRHKITKRGQNVTFRCDPISEHNRLYWYRQTLGQGPEFLTYFQNEAQLEKSRLLSDRFSAERPKGSFSTLEIQRTEQGDSAMYLCASSLATTTFFGQGTRLTVV.